These 20 T cell receptor beta chains originate from one sample sequenced in a study of identical twins. One entry per CDR3 protein, called by TCRdb with MiXCR from the 5' RACE reads. The sample lists 650,000 to 750,000 distinct CDR3 sequences; roughly 20% were seen once. Separately, the same data were catalogued under a study of T cells expressing NK-cell markers.

Sequenced material: PBMCs. The source of these receptors is a woman under 30 in good health.

CDR3 nucleotide sequence: TGTGCCAGTATCACTAGTCCGAGCGGGACCCAGTACTTC. It codes for CASITSPSGTQYF. The chain joins TRBV11-2 to TRBJ2-5; weak D call: TRBD2 (5 bases). V dropped 9 bases and J dropped 7 bases, with 18 bases sitting between them. Germline values: CDR1 SGHAT, CDR2 FQNNGV. This CDR3 contains 13 residues.

This clonotype was recorded a few times. The chain uses TRBV7-9 and TRBJ1-3, with TRBD1 identical over 7 bases. The germline V gene has CDR1 SEHNR and CDR2 FQNEAQ (reference sequence). The CDR3 loop spans 14 amino acids. J was trimmed by 10 bases and V by 5 bases; bases with no gene match: 11. This CDR3 is CASSRSRDRLTIYF. The CDR3 coding sequence is TGTGCCAGCAGCCGGAGCCGGGACAGATTGACCATATATTTT.

A few counts support this clonotype. V and J are TRBV20-1 and TRBJ2-5; 7 bases map to TRBD2. This CDR3 comprises 19 residues. With V trimmed by 6 bases and J by 0 bases, 22 bases remained unmatched. The germline CDR1 and CDR2 sequences are DFQATT and SNEGSKA (reference sequence). CDR3 protein: CSAGEGRGIPFWHQETQYF. The CDR3 region has the DNA TGCAGTGCGGGAGAGGGGAGGGGCATACCCTTCTGGCACCAAGAGACCCAGTACTTC.

This clonotype turned up a few times. This chain links TRBV5-8 with TRBJ2-1; no reliable D call. The CDR3 contains 11 residues. Germline loops: CDR1 SGHTS, CDR2 YDEGEE. The V end lost 4 bases, the J end lost 7 bases, and 6 bases lay between the germline ends. The CDR3 reads CASSDLNEQFF. The CDR3, as DNA: TGTGCCAGCAGCGACCTAAATGAGCAGTTCTTC.

This clonotype was counted between two and nine times. The V call is TRBV5-1, the J call TRBJ2-7; TRBD2 is a possible D gene (6 bases). CDR1 is SGHRS and CDR2 is YFSETQ in the germline V gene. Deletions cut 1 base from V and 4 bases from J, with 21 bases between. CDR3 size: 17 residues. Written as DNA, the CDR3 is TGCGCCAGCAGCTTGACCGGTCTAGCGACGCTAAATTACGAGCAGTACTTC. Protein sequence: CASSLTGLATLNYEQYF.

The chain uses TRBV20-1 and TRBJ2-2; D is possibly TRBD2 (7 bases). There are 16 residues in the CDR3. Germline assignment: CDR1 DFQATT and CDR2 SNEGSKA (reference sequence). The CDR3 spells CGLLGGAFANTGELFF. The CDR3 DNA follows: TGCGGCCTTCTTGGGGGGGCTTTCGCGAACACCGGGGAGCTGTTTTTT.

In its sample, this clonotype was seen many times. The chain carries TRBV12-3 or TRBV12-4 and TRBJ1-3; TRBD1 matches 7 bases. The J segment lost 0 bases and the V segment lost 5 bases, leaving 4 bases of the junction unmatched. The CDR3 runs 15 residues. CDR3 sequence (DNA): TGTGCCAGCAGTCCCGACAGGGCCTCTGGAAACACCATATATTTT. Its protein product is CASSPDRASGNTIYF.

The rearrangement joins TRBV7-2 to TRBJ2-1; 9 nucleotides align to TRBD2. The CDR3 totals 13 residues. The germline V gene encodes CDR1 SGHTA and CDR2 FQGNSA. The CDR3 is CAEPGLASNEQFF. The DNA for the CDR3 is TGTGCTGAACCGGGACTAGCTAGCAATGAGCAGTTCTTC. The whole variable domain, filled in from reference TRBV7-2 and TRBJ2-1, reads GAGVSQSPSNKVTEKGKDVELRCDPISGHTALYWYRQSLGQGLEFLIYFQGNSAPDKSGLPSDRFSAERTGGSVSTLTIQRTQQEDSAVYLCAEPGLASNEQFFGPGTRLTVL.

This clonotype has at least ten counts. For the CDR3, the DNA is TGTGCCAGCAGTGAGAACAGGGACACAGATACGCAGTATTTT. Its protein is CASSENRDTDTQYF. The V gene is TRBV2, the J gene TRBJ2-3; D might be TRBD1 (6 bases). The V end was cut by 3 bases, the J end by 2 bases, with 9 bases between. The germline V gene encodes CDR1 SNHLY and CDR2 FYNNEI. CDR3 size: 14 residues.

The chain links TRBV11-2 to TRBJ2-5; no clear D. The CDR3 is 12 residues long. V lost 5 bases and J lost 5, with 9 bases in between. Germline assignment: CDR1 SGHAT and CDR2 FQNNGV. CDR3 DNA sequence: TGTGCCAGCAGCCACCTGGCGGAGACCCAGTACTTC. Its protein is CASSHLAETQYF.

The rearrangement joins TRBV3-1 to TRBJ2-1; D perhaps matches TRBD2 (5 bases). CDR3 length equals 16 residues. In germline, CDR1 is LGHDT, CDR2 YNNKEL (reference sequence). V was cut by 6 bases and J by 0 bases, with 15 bases left in between. The CDR3 spells CASSPPPADSYNEQFF. The CDR3 region has the DNA TGTGCCAGCAGTCCCCCGCCAGCGGACTCCTACAATGAGCAGTTCTTC.

This chain connects TRBV23-1 to TRBJ2-5; no firm D call. TRBV23-1 is sorted into the ORF group, with uncertain function. V lost 10 bases to trimming and J lost 3 bases, with 6 bases between them. The CDR3 covers 10 residues. The CDR3 DNA sequence: TGCGCCACCGACAAAGAGACCCAGTACTTC. Protein product: CATDKETQYF.

The CDR3 DNA sequence: TGCAGTGCTAGTACAGGGGAATTACTCTATGGCTACACCTTC. This translates into CSASTGELLYGYTF. The V call is TRBV20-1, the J call TRBJ1-2; 7 bases line up with TRBD1. CDR3 length: 14 residues. Germline V gene lookup returns CDR1 DFQATT and CDR2 SNEGSKA (reference sequence). V shed 3 bases and J 4 bases; nucleotides not matched to a gene: 8.

This clonotype was observed a handful of times. The rearrangement joins TRBV6-1 to TRBJ2-1, with TRBD1 identical over 7 bases. The junction had 16 bases not matched to a gene; V was cut back by 10 bases and J by 4 bases. CDR1 and CDR2 from the germline V gene are MNHNS and SASEGT. The CDR3 is 16 residues long. DNA of the CDR3: TGTGCCACCAAGGTGGGGAAACAGGGGCTTTACAATGAGCAGTTCTTC. Translation: CATKVGKQGLYNEQFF.

This clonotype was recorded a few times. The chain couples TRBV5-1 to TRBJ2-7, with TRBD1 matching over 9 bases. The CDR3 runs 14 residues. Trimming removed 5 bases from V and 4 bases from J; junction bases left unmatched: 7. Per germline, CDR1 SGHRS and CDR2 YFSETQ. The CDR3 protein is CASRPSTGGYEQYF. CDR3 DNA: TGCGCCAGCAGACCATCGACAGGGGGATACGAGCAGTACTTC.

This clonotype was seen a few times. The chain uses TRBV27 and TRBJ2-7, with 7 nucleotides matching TRBD1. Unmatched junction bases numbered 5, after V lost 4 bases and J lost 5 bases. The germline gives CDR1 MNHEY, CDR2 SMNVEV (reference sequence). The CDR3 loop spans 13 amino acids. The CDR3 is CASSSQTGNEQYF. Written as DNA, the CDR3 is TGTGCCAGCAGTTCCCAGACAGGGAACGAGCAGTACTTC.

The genes are TRBV10-3 and TRBJ1-6; D ambiguous. Trimming pared 0 bases from V and 6 bases from J, leaving 9 bases between. Looked up from germline, CDR1 is ENHRY and CDR2 is SYGVKD. The CDR3 has 15 amino acids. CDR3 nucleotides: TGTGCCATCAGTGAGTCATCAACCGCTAATTCACCCCTCCACTTT. Translated, it gives CAISESSTANSPLHF.

This clonotype was detected many times. This chain connects TRBV9 to TRBJ1-5, with a possible D match to TRBD1 (6 bases). Germline CDR1 is SGDLS and CDR2 is YYNGEE. V dropped 3 bases and J dropped 5 bases, with 12 bases sitting between them. The CDR3 length is 14 residues. The CDR3 bases are TGTGCCAGCAGCGAAGGACAGCTTTATCAGCCCCAGCATTTT. Its protein is CASSEGQLYQPQHF. The full variable domain, rest sourced from reference TRBV9 and TRBJ1-5, is DSGVTQTPKHLITATGQRVTLRCSPRSGDLSVYWYQQSLDQGLQFLIQYYNGEERAKGNILERFSAQQFPDLHSELNLSSLELGDSALYFCASSEGQLYQPQHFGDGTRLSIL.

This clonotype was seen a handful of times. One end of the junction varies from germline; a read error may be responsible. The rearrangement uses TRBV20-1 and TRBJ2-1, with D unclear. The CDR3 runs to 11 residues. Germline-derived CDR1 and CDR2 are DFQATT and SNEGSKA (reference sequence). The CDR3 sequence is CSARDLGLPLF. The CDR3 DNA reads as TGCAGTGCTAGAGATCTCGGCCTCCCGCTCTTC.

This clonotype was detected a few times. The chain combines TRBV29-1 with TRBJ1-1, with TRBD1 as a possible D gene (6 bases). Germline CDR1 SQVTM, CDR2 ANQGSEA. The CDR3 is 12 amino acids. The germline V and J ends were trimmed by 6 bases and 5 bases, with 13 bases remaining between them. The CDR3 region has the DNA TGCAGCGTCCCCAGAAGGGGGACTGAAGCTTTCTTT. This encodes CSVPRRGTEAFF.